This TCR beta chain appears in the sequencing data of a study of patients and donors after allogeneic stem cell transplantation. TCRdb redid the calling of the RT-PCR reads with MiXCR, one entry per CDR3 protein. The table includes under 200,000 distinct CDR3 sequences, approximately 30% detected once. Germline values: CDR1 DFQATT, CDR2 SNEGSKA (reference sequence). The junction had 1 base not matched to a gene; V was cut back by 1 base and J by 6 bases. The CDR3 spans 14 residues. The J gene is TRBJ2-1, the V gene TRBV20-1; 12 bases are shared with TRBD2. The specimen sequenced was blood, either unsorted or a sorted T cell fraction (not recorded which). This clonotype was obtained from a human donor who was either an allogeneic HSCT recipient or a stem cell or donor lymphocyte infusion donor (not recorded which). It is not recorded whose cells these are; they may come from a transplant donor. DNA of the CDR3: TGCAGTGCTAGAGGGACTAGCGGGACCAATGAGCAGTTCTTC. This codes for CSARGTSGTNEQFF.